This T cell receptor (beta chain) was sequenced for a study of breast tumors, draining lymph nodes, adjacent tissues. Study conclusions and caveats: Compared with lymph nodes, tumors were less diverse; compared with nontumor tissue, more.

A word on this clonotype: Its antigen is not known. This may stem from a read error, because a much larger clone lies one nucleotide away.

The CDR3 extends over 12 amino acids. Germline CDR1 and CDR2: DFQATT and SNEGSKA (reference sequence). TCRdb reprocessed the multiplex PCR reads via MiXCR and lists one record per CDR3 protein. The sample consists of roughly 130,000 distinct CDR3 sequences, around a third of them appearing once. Axillary draining lymph nodes of breast cancer patients supplied the node samples. The receptor was isolated from a female donor with breast cancer. Some clones in this sample may be carry-over from other donors' samples. The chain recombines TRBV20-1 with TRBJ1-6; no reliable D call. The sequencing sample was made of axillary lymph node tissue. This CDR3 reads CSAGTMSSPPHF. DNA of the CDR3: TGCAGTGCTGGTACAATGAGTTCACCCCCCCACTTT.